In its sample, the clone carrying this T cell receptor (beta chain) was seen many times. Its cognate antigen is unknown. The CDR3 runs 15 residues. Germline values: CDR1 SGHTA, CDR2 FQGTGA. Deletions cut 4 bases from V and 0 bases from J, with 10 bases between. This sample was included in a study of T-cell memory formation after mild COVID-19. Across the study: TCR clusters were mostly confined to one donor each. Study findings and constraints: Clones which contracted sat mainly in CM and EM if CD4+, and in EMRA if CD8+.

TCRalpha and TCRbeta libraries used 5'RACE with constant-segment primers and UMIs. One entry per CDR3 protein results from TCRdb running MiXCR on the 5' RACE reads. The data hold about 440,000 distinct CDR3 sequences, with roughly 20% observed a single time. What was sequenced was PBMCs or a T cell subset sorted from them (not recorded which). The chain links TRBV7-3 to TRBJ2-1, with D maybe TRBD2 (6 bases). This sequence was found in an adult woman who had mild COVID-19 (a few samples of this study predate the infection). Cell type and time point are not known. CDR3: CASSSGLSSYNEQFF. In DNA form, the CDR3 reads TGTGCCAGCAGCTCGGGACTGAGCTCCTACAATGAGCAGTTCTTC.